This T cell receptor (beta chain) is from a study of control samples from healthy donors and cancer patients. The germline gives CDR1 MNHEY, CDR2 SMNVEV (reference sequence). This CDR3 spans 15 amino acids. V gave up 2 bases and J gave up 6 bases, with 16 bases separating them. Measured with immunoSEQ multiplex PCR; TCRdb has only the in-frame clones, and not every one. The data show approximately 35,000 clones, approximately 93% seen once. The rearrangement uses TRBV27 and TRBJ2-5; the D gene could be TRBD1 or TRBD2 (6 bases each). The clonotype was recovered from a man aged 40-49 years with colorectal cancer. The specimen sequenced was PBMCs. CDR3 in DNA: TGTGCCAGCAGTTTAGGGGTAGGGGGGTTGAAGACCCAGTACTTC. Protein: CASSLGVGGLKTQYF.